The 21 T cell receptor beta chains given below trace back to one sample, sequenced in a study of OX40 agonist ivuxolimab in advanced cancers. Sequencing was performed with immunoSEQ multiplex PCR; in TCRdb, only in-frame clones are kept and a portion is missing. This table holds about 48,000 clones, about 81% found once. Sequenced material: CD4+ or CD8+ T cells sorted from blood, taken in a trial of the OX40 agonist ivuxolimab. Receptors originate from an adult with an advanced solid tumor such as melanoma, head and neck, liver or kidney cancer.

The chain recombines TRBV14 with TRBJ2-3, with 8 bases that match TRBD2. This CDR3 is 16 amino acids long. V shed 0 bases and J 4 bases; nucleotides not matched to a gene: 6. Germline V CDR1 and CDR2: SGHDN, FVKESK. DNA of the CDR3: TGTGCCAGCAGCCAAGATGCGGGAGGCCGGTCAGATACGCAGTATTTT. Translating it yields CASSQDAGGRSDTQYF.

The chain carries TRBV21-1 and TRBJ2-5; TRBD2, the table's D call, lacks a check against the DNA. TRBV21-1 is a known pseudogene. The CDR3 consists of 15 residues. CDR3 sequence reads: CASSKEEHAQETQYF. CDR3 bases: TGTGCCAGCAGCAAAGAAGAGCACGCACAAGAGACCCAGTACTTC.

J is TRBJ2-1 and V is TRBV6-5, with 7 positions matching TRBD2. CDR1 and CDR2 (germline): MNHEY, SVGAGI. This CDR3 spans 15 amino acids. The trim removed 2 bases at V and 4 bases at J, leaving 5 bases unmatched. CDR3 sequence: CASSYNLAAYNEQFF. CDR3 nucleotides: TGTGCCAGCAGTTACAATCTAGCGGCTTACAATGAGCAGTTCTTC.

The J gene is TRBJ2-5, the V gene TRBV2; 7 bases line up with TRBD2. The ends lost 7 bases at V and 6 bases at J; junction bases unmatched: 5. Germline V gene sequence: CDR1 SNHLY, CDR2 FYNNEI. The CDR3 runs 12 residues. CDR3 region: CASTREAKTQYF. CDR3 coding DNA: TGTGCCAGCACTCGGGAGGCGAAGACCCAGTACTTC.

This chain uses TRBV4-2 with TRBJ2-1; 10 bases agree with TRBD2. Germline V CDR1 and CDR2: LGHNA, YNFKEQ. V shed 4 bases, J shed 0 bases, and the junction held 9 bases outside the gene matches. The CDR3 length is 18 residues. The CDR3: CASSPGLADISSYNEQFF. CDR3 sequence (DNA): TGTGCCAGCAGCCCCGGACTAGCGGATATTAGCTCCTACAATGAGCAGTTCTTC.

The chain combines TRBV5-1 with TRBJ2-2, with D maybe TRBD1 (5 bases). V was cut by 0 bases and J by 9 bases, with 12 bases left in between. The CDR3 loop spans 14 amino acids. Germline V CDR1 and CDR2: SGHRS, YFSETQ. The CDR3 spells CASSLDQGNRELFF. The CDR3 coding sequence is TGCGCCAGCAGCTTGGATCAGGGTAACCGGGAGCTGTTTTTT.

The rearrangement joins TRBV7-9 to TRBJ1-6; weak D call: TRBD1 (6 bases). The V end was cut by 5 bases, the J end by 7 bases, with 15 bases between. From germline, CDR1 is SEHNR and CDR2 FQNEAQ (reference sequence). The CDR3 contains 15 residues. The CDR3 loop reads CASSPQGLANSPLHF. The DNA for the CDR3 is TGTGCCAGCAGCCCACAGGGCCTTGCAAATTCACCCCTCCACTTT. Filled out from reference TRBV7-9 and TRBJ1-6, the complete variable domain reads DTGVSQNPRHKITKRGQNVTFRCDPISEHNRLYWYRQTLGQGPEFLTYFQNEAQLEKSRLLSDRFSAERPKGSFSTLEIQRTEQGDSAMYLCASSPQGLANSPLHFGNGTRLTVT.

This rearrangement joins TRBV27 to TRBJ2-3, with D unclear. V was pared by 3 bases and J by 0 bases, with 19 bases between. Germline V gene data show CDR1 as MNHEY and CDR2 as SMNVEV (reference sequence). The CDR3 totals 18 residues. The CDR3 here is CASSFLPFFAASTDTQYF. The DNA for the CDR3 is TGTGCCAGCAGTTTTTTGCCGTTTTTTGCGGCTAGCACAGATACGCAGTATTTT.

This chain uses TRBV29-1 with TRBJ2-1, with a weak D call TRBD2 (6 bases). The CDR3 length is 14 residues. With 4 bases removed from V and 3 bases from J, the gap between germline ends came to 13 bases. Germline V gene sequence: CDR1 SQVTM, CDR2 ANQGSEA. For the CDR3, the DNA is TGCAGCGTTGTTGGCGGAGGGAGCTACAATGAGCAGTTCTTC. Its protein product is CSVVGGGSYNEQFF.

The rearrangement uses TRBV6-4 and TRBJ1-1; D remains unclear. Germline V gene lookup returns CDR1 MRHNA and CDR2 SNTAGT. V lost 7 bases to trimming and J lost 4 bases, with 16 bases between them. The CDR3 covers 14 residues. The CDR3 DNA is TGTGCCAGCACAAAGACCCCCTCGAGCACTGAAGCTTTCTTT. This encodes CASTKTPSSTEAFF.

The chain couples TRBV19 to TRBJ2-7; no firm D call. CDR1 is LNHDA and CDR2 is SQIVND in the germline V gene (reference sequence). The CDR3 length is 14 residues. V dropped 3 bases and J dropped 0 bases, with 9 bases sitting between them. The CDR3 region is CASSIRQDSYEQYF. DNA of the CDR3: TGTGCCAGTAGTATTAGGCAGGACTCCTACGAGCAGTACTTC. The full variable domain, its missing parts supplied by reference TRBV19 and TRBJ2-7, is DGGITQSPKYLFRKEGQNVTLSCEQNLNHDAMYWYRQDPGQGLRLIYYSQIVNDFQKGDIAEGYSVSREKKESFPLTVTSAQKNPTAFYLCASSIRQDSYEQYFGPGTRLTVT.

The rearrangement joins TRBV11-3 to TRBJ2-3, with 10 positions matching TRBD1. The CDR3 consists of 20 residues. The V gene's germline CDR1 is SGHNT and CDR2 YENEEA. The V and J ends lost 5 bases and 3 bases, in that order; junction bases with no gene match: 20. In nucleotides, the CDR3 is TGTGCCAGCAGCCCCGGGACAGGGGAACTAGCTACTCAAGGGACAGATACGCAGTATTTT. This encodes CASSPGTGELATQGTDTQYF. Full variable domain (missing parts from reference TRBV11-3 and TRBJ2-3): EAGVVQSPRYKIIEKKQPVAFWCNPISGHNTLYWYLQNLGQGPELLIRYENEEAVDDSQLPKDRFSAERLKGVDSTLKIQPAELGDSAVYLCASSPGTGELATQGTDTQYFGPGTRLTVL.

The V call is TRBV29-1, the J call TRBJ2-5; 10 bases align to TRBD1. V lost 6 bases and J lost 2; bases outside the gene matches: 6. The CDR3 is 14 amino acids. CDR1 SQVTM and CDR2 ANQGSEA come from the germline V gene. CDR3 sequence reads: CSVLGDRGQETQYF. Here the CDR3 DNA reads TGCAGCGTCTTGGGGGACAGGGGTCAAGAGACCCAGTACTTC. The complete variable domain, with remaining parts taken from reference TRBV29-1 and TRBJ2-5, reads SAVISQKPSRDICQRGTSLTIQCQVDSQVTMMFWYRQQPGQSLTLIATANQGSEATYESGFVIDKFPISRPNLTFSTLTVSNMSPEDSSIYLCSVLGDRGQETQYFGPGTRLLVL.

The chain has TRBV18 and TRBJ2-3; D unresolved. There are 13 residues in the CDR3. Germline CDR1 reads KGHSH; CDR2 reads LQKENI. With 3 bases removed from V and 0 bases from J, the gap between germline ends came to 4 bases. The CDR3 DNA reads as TGTGCCAGCTCACCTATTAGCACAGATACGCAGTATTTT. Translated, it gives CASSPISTDTQYF.

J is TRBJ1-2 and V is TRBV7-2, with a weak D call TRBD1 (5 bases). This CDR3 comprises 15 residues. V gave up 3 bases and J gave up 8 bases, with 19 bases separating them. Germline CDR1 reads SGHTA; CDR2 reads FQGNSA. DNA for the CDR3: TGTGCCAGCAGCTTGAGGGACTCAGGGCTGTGGGGCTACACCTTC. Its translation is CASSLRDSGLWGYTF.

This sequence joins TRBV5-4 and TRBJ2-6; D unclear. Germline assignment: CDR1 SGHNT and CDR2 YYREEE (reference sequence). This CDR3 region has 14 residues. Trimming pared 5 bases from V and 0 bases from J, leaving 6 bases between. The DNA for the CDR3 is TGTGCCAGCAGAGACCCCTCTGGGGCCAACGTCCTGACTTTC. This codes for CASRDPSGANVLTF.

The CDR3 spells CASSPQSPGQGNSPLHF. CDR3 DNA: TGTGCCAGCTCACCACAATCTCCGGGACAGGGAAATTCACCCCTCCACTTT. This chain uses TRBV18 with TRBJ1-6; 9 nucleotides line up with TRBD1. CDR1 and CDR2 (germline): KGHSH, LQKENI. V gave up 1 base and J gave up 7 bases; unmatched junction bases: 8. The CDR3 totals 17 residues.

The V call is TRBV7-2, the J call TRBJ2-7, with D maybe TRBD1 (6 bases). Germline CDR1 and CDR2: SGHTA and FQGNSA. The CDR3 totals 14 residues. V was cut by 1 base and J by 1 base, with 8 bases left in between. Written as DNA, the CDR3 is TGTGCCAGCAGCTTAGGAGGGACATCCTACGAGCAGTACTTC. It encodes CASSLGGTSYEQYF.

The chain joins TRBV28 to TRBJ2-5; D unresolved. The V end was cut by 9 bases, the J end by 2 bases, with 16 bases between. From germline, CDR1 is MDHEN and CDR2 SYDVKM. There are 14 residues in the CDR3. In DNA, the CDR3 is TGTGCCAGACCCCTCCGAGAAAGACAAGAGACCCAGTACTTC. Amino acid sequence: CARPLRERQETQYF.

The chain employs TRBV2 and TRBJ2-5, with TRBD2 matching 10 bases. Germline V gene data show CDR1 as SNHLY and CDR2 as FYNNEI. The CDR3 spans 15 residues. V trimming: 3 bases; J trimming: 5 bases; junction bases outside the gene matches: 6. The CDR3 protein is CASSESAGGLETQYF. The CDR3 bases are TGTGCCAGCAGTGAGTCAGCGGGAGGGTTGGAGACCCAGTACTTC.

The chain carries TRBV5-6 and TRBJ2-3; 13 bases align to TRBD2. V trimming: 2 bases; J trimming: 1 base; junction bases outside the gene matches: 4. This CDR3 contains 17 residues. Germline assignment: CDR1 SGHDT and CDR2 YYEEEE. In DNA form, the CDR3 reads TGTGCCAGCAGCTTCTCCGGGACTAGCGGGGGCACAGATACGCAGTATTTT. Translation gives CASSFSGTSGGTDTQYF.